This T cell receptor beta chain came from a study of T cells in localized non-small cell lung cancer. The assay was immunoSEQ multiplex PCR, and TCRdb's table has in-frame clones only and misses some. The sample records nearly 25,000 clones, more than 85% being singletons. A note on this clone: What it binds is not known.

Points from the study as a whole: Adjacent lung had a median roughly 53 of the 100 largest tumor clones.

Germline CDR1 is LGHNA and CDR2 is YNFKEQ. Trimming left V 0 bases short and J 1 base short, with 19 bases between. This CDR3 spans 18 amino acids. The sample in question was peripheral blood, obtained before any cancer treatment. The clonotype was recovered from a woman aged 35-75 years with stage I lung adenocarcinoma. The gene calls are TRBV4-2 and TRBJ2-7, with D unresolved. The CDR3 protein is CASSQDHPSSLLSYEQYF. The CDR3 bases are TGTGCCAGCAGCCAAGACCACCCTTCGTCCCTCCTTTCCTACGAGCAGTACTTC.